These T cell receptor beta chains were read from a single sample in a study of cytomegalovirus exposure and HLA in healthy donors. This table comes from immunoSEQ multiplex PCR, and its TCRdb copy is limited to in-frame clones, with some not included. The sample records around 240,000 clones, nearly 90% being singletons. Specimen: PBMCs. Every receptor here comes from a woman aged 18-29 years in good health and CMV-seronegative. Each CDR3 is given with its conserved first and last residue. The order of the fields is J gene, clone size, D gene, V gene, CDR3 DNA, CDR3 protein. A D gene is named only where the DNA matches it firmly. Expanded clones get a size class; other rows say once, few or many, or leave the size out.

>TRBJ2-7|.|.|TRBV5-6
TGTGCCAGCAGCTTACAATACGAGCAGTACTTC
CASSLQYEQYF
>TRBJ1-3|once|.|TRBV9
TGTGCCAGCAGCGTAGCTGGGGCCCCGTCTGGAAACACCATATATTTT
CASSVAGAPSGNTIYF
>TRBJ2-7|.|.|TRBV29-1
TGCAGCGCCCTAGGGGACTTACCCTACGAGCAGTACTTC
CSALGDLPYEQYF
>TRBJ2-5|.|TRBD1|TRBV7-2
TGTGCCAGCAGCTCCTGGGACAGGGAGATAGAGACCCAGTACTTC
CASSSWDREIETQYF
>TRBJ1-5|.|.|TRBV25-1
TGTGCCCGTAGCTGTCAGCCCCAGCATTTT
CARSCQPQHF
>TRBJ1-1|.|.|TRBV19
TGTGCCAGTAGTATAGGTCCGAAGCTCGGGTTGATGGGTGAAGCTTTCTTT
CASSIGPKLGLMGEAFF
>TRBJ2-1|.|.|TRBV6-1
TGTGCCAGCAGTGAATTAGCTGCACTCTCCTACAATGAGCAGTTCTTC
CASSELAALSYNEQFF
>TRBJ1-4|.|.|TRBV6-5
TGTGCCAGCAGTAAAACGGGACACCTTAATGAAAAACTGTTTTTT
CASSKTGHLNEKLFF
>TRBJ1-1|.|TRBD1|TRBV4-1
TGCGCCAGCAGCCAGGCCAGGGGGGCGATTGAAGCTTTCTTT
CASSQARGAIEAFF
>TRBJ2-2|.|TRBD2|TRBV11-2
TGTGCCAGCAGCTTTCATACCGGGACTAGCAGTGGGGAGCTGTTTTTT
CASSFHTGTSSGELFF
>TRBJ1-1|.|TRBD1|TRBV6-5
TGTGCCAGCAGGGTAGGGGGCGATGGCACTGAAGCTTTCTTT
CASRVGGDGTEAFF
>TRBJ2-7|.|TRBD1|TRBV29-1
TGCAGCACCTGGACAGGCTACGAGCAGTACTTC
CSTWTGYEQYF
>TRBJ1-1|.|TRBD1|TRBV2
TGTGCCAGCAGCGAGGAGACAGGGAGAGGTTCCCGGATTATCACTGAAGCTTTCTTT
CASSEETGRGSRIITEAFF
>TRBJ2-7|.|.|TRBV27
TGTGCCAGCAGTTTATACGGAGGGTGGGAGCAGTACTTC
CASSLYGGWEQYF
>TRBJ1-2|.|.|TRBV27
TGTGCCAGCAGCAGGGGCGGCTATGGCTACACCTTC
CASSRGGYGYTF
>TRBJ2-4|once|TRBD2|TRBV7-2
TGTGCCAGCAGCTCGGGACTAGCGGGGGGAAACATTCAGTACTTC
CASSSGLAGGNIQYF
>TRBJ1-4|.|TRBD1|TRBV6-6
TGTGCCAGCAGCCGACAGGGGGCTAATGAAAAACTGTTTTTT
CASSRQGANEKLFF
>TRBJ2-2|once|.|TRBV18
TGTGCCAGCTCACCTCTTACACAGGGTACCGGGGAGCTGTTTTTT
CASSPLTQGTGELFF
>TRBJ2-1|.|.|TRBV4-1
TGCGCCAGCAGCCAAGGGCCCGCGACAGAAAGCTCCTACAATGAGCAGTTCTTC
CASSQGPATESSYNEQFF
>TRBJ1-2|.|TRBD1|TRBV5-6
TGTGCCAGCAGCTTGGATCGAAGGACAGGGGGCCTCTATGGCTACACCTTC
CASSLDRRTGGLYGYTF
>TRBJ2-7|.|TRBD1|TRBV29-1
TGCAGCGTAACTCAGACAGGGGGCTACGAGCAGTACTTC
CSVTQTGGYEQYF
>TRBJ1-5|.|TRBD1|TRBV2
TGTGCCAGCAGGGGGACAGGTAGCAATCAGCCCCAGCATTTT
CASRGTGSNQPQHF
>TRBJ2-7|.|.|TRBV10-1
TGCGCCAGCAGTGACGGCAGGGGCCACGAGCAGTACTTC
CASSDGRGHEQYF
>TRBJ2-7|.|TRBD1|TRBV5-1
TGCGCCAGCAGCTCGACAGGGGGCTCCTACGAGCAGTACTTC
CASSSTGGSYEQYF
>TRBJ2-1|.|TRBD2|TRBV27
TGTGCCAGCCAGCCTAGCGGGGGTTATGAGCAGTTCTTC
CASQPSGGYEQFF
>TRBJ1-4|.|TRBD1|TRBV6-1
TGTGCCAGCAGTGGGACAGGGATAGTTAATGAAAAACTGTTTTTT
CASSGTGIVNEKLFF
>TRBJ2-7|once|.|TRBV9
TGTGCCAGCAGCCCCGGTAGTCTTCTTTGGGAGCAGTACTTC
CASSPGSLLWEQYF
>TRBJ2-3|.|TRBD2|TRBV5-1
TGCGCCAGCAGCTTGGGGCGGGGGAGCACAGATACGCAGTATTTT
CASSLGRGSTDTQYF
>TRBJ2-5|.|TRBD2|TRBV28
TGTGCCAGCGGCCTAAGGCCTAGCGGACAAGAGACCCAGTACTTC
CASGLRPSGQETQYF
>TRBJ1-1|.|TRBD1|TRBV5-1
TGCGCCAGCAGCTTTGCACAGGGGTATAACACTGAAGCTTTCTTT
CASSFAQGYNTEAFF
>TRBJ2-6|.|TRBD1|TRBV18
TGTGCCAGCTCACGGGACAGGGACTCTGGGGCCAACGTCCTGACTTTC
CASSRDRDSGANVLTF
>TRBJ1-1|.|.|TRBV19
TGTGCCAGTAGTTACGCAGGGATGAACACTGAAGCTTTCTTT
CASSYAGMNTEAFF
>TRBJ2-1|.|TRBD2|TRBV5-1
TGCGCCAGCAGCTTGGGCGGGGGGCCTTACAATGAGCAGTTCTTC
CASSLGGGPYNEQFF
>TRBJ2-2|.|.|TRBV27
TGTGCCAGCAGTTTTCGGGCCGGGGAGCTGTTTTTT
CASSFRAGELFF
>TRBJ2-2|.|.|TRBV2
TGTGCCGGCGGGGTAAACACCGGGGAGCTGTTTTTT
CAGGVNTGELFF
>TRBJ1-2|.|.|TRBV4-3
TGCGCCAGCAGCCAGGCAGGGGATGCCTATGGCTACACCTTC
CASSQAGDAYGYTF
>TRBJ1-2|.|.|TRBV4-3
TGCGCCAGCAGCCAGTCCGCGACAGGATTTTATGGCTACACCTTC
CASSQSATGFYGYTF
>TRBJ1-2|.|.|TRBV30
TGTGCCTGGAGTCCGGGGTACCGAGATGGCTACACCTTC
CAWSPGYRDGYTF
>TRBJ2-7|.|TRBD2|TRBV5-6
TGTGCCAGCAGCTTGTGGGAGGGGAACGAGCAGTACTTC
CASSLWEGNEQYF
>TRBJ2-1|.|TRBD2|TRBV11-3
TGTGCCAGCAGCTCCTCCGGGACTAACAATGAGCAGTTCTTC
CASSSSGTNNEQFF
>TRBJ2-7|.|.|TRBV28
TGTGCCAGCAGCAGTCCCGACAGTAACTACGAGCAGTACTTC
CASSSPDSNYEQYF
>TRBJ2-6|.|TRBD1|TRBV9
TGTGCCAGCAGCCCCCCCCACAGGGGAAACTCTGGGGCCAACGTCCTGACTTTC
CASSPPHRGNSGANVLTF
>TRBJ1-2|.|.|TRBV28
TGTGCCAGCAGTGTCAAACCGGGACACCACTATGGCTACACCTTC
CASSVKPGHHYGYTF
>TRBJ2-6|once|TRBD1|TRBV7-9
TGTGCCACCTCCAGGGACAGGGGGTTTGGGGCCAACGTCCTGACTTTC
CATSRDRGFGANVLTF
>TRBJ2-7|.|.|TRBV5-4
TGTGCCAGCAGCACGGGGTCGGGTGCCGGCTACGAGCAGTACTTC
CASSTGSGAGYEQYF
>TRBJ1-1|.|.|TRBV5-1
TGCGCCAGCAGCGCCGGGATAAACACTGAAGCTTTCTTT
CASSAGINTEAFF
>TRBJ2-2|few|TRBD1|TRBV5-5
TGTGCCAGCAGGAACAGGGGAGAGGGCACCGGGGAGCTGTTTTTT
CASRNRGEGTGELFF
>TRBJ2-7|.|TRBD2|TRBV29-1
TGCAGCGTTGGGGGACTAGCGGGCCTAGAGCAGTACTTC
CSVGGLAGLEQYF
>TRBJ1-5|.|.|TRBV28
TGTGCCAGCAGTTCCCTTTTGGCTGCCTATCAGCCCCAGCATTTT
CASSSLLAAYQPQHF
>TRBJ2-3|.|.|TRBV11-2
TGTGCCAGCAGCTTATACACAGATACGCAGTATTTT
CASSLYTDTQYF